This TCR beta chain was identified during a study of shared clonotypes between healthy human individuals. The V end lost 0 bases, the J end lost 0 bases, and 6 bases lay between the germline ends. This CDR3 contains 14 residues. Germline CDR1 is MNHEY and CDR2 is SVGAGI. The naive CD8 subset, CD45RO-negative cells positively selected for CCR7, excluded terminally differentiated effector memory CD45RA+ cells. It was across several immunoSEQ plates that each subset's genomic DNA was evenly split. Original processing methods: Filtering differed since immunoSEQ provided only junctions, with no quality scores. TCRdb's table, derived via immunoSEQ multiplex PCR, lists solely in-frame clones and lacks some. The V and J calls and clone size are taken from that table; D and trimming were inferred from the DNA. Here the sample spans 760,000 or so clones, 90% to 97% being singletons.

Input material: naive CD8+ T cells sorted from blood. The rearrangement links TRBV6-5 to TRBJ2-7; D call uncertain. This receptor was obtained from a man aged 25 to 40 in good health. DNA of the CDR3: TGTGCCAGCAGTTACTCGGCGAGCTCCTACGAGCAGTACTTC. Encoded protein: CASSYSASSYEQYF.